This T cell receptor beta chain was identified during a study of T-cell reconstitution after alpha-beta-depleted transplantation in children. The trim removed 5 bases at V and 1 base at J, leaving 2 bases unmatched. From germline, CDR1 is DFQATT and CDR2 SNEGSKA (reference sequence). This CDR3 is built from 14 residues. For TCRbeta, the library was prepared with unique molecular identifiers. TCRdb re-analysed the PCR reads in MiXCR, keeping a single row per CDR3 protein. The table shows 450,000 to 600,000 distinct CDR3 sequences, with under 12% occurring only once. This clonotype was counted ten times or more. Antigen unknown. Study conclusions and caveats: For some patients, TCRbeta diversity was high at day 60 because of recipient T cells and thymic progenitors that survived. When one year had passed after transplant, most T-cell counts and diversity came from newly produced T cells. Alpha-beta T cells about two months after transplant reportedly derived from several hundred expanded graft clones.

The chain couples TRBV20-1 to TRBJ2-3; 11 bases line up with TRBD2. Here the sequenced sample was PBMCs, taken before TCRalphabeta/CD19-depleted stem cell transplant. The clonotype originates from a child younger than 10 with inherited bone marrow failure, due to receive a stem cell transplant. CDR3 in amino acids: CSAVTSGGTDTQYF. CDR3 in DNA: TGCAGTGCTGTGACTAGCGGGGGCACAGATACGCAGTATTTT.